A single TCR beta chain is shown here with its context. This sample was included in a study of T cell changes during pregnancy in multiple sclerosis. Using immunoSEQ multiplex PCR, the repertoire was profiled, and TCRdb retains in-frame clones only, with some absent. Among about 57,000 clones listed, roughly 93% were seen once. Sequenced material: peripheral blood, taken after pregnancy. This receptor was identified in a female donor with multiple sclerosis, enrolled in a pregnancy study.

The CDR3 protein is CAISYSGGYEQYF. The CDR3, as DNA: TGTGCCATCAGCTATTCGGGGGGCTACGAGCAGTACTTC. This rearrangement joins TRBV10-3 to TRBJ2-7; TRBD2 agrees at 7 bases. CDR3 length: 13 residues. Germline CDR1 ENHRY, CDR2 SYGVKD. The J segment lost 3 bases and the V segment lost 6 bases, leaving 5 bases of the junction unmatched.